This TCR beta chain comes out of a study of blood T cell repertoires in COVID-19. Repertoires were generated with immunoSEQ multiplex PCR, while TCRdb's copy carries only in-frame clones and drops some. The data show about 190,000 clones, around 85% seen once. The CDR3 is 16 residues long. V lost 6 bases to trimming and J lost 3 bases, with 18 bases between them. CDR1 is WSHSY, CDR2 SAAADI, per germline. The chain has TRBV10-2 and TRBJ2-1, with a weak D call TRBD2 (6 bases). The sequenced sample was PBMCs or T cells enriched from blood (not recorded which). This TCR derives from a woman aged 25 to 45 who had recovered from COVID-19. This CDR3 is CASRDNLGGIYNEQFF. CDR3 DNA sequence: TGCGCCAGCAGGGACAATCTTGGAGGGATCTACAATGAGCAGTTCTTC.